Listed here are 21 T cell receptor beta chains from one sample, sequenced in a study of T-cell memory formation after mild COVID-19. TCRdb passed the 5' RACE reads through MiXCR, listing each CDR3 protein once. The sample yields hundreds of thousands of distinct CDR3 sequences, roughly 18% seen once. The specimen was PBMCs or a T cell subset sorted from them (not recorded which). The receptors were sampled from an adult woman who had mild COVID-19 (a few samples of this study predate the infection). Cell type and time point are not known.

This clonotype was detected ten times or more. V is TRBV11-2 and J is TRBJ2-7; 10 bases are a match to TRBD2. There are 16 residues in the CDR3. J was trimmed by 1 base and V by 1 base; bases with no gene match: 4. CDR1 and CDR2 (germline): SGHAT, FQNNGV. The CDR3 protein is CASSLVTSGPSYEQYF. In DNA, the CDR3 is TGTGCCAGCAGCTTAGTGACTAGCGGGCCTTCCTACGAGCAGTACTTC.

As DNA, the CDR3 is TGTGCGACACAGGGTTGGACAGATACGCAGTATTTT. Its protein product is CATQGWTDTQYF. The chain recombines TRBV10-3 with TRBJ2-3, with D perhaps matching TRBD1 (6 bases). This CDR3 has 12 amino acids. Germline V lookup: CDR1 ENHRY, CDR2 SYGVKD.

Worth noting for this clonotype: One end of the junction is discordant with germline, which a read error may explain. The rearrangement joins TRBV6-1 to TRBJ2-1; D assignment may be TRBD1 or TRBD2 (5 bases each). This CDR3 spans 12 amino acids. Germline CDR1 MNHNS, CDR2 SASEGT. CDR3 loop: CASSEKGPLVVF. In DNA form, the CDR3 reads TGTGCCAGCAGTGAAAAGGGACCCCTGGTAGTCTTC.

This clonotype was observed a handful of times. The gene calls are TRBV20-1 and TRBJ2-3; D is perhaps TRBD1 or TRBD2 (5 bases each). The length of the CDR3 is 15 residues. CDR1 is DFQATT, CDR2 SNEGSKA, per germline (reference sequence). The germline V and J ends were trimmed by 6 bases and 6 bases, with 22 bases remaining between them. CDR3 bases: TGCAGTGCCCAGAGTAAGGGACGCCGCTGGGATACGCAGTATTTT. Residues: CSAQSKGRRWDTQYF.

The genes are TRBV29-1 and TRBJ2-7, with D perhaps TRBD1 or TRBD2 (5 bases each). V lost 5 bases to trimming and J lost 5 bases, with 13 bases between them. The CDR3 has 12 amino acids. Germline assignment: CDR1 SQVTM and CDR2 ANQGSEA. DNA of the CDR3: TGCAGCGTTCTCCCGGGGCGCGACGAGCAGTACTTC. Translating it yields CSVLPGRDEQYF.

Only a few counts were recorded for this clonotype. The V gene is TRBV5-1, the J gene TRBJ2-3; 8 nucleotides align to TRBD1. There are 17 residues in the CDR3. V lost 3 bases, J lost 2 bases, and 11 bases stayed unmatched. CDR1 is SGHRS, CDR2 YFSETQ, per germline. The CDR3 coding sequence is TGCGCCAGCAGCTATGCTGGACAGGGTTGGGCCACAGATACGCAGTATTTT. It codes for CASSYAGQGWATDTQYF.

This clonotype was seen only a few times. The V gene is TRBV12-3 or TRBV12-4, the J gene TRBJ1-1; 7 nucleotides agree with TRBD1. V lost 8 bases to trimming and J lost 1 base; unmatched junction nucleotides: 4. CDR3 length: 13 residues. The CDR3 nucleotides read TGTGCCAGCTCGGACAGGTCGAACACTGAAGCTTTCTTT. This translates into CASSDRSNTEAFF.

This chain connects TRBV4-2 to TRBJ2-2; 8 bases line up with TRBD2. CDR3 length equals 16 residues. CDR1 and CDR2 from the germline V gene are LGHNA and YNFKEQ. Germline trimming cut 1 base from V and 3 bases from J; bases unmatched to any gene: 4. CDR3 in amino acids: CASSQVGGGHTGELFF. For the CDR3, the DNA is TGTGCCAGCAGCCAAGTCGGCGGGGGGCACACCGGGGAGCTGTTTTTT.

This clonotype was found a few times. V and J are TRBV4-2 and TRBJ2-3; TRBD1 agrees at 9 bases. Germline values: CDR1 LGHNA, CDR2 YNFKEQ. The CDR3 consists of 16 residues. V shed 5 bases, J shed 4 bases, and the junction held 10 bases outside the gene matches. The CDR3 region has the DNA TGTGCCAGCAGCAATGGGGGACAGGGTAGGGCAGATACGCAGTATTTT. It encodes CASSNGGQGRADTQYF.

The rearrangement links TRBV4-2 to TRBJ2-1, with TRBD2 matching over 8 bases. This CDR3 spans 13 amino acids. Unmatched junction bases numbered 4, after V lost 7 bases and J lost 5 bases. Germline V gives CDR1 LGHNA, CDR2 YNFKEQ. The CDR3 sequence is CASNLGLDNEQFF. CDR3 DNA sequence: TGTGCCAGCAACCTGGGACTAGACAATGAGCAGTTCTTC.

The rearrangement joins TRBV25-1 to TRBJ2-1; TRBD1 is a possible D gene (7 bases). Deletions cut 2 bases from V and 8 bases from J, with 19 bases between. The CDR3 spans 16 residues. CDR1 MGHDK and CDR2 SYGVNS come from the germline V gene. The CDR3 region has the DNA TGTGCCAGCAGTGAAAGGGGGCGGGGCCCACCGGATGAGCAGTTCTTC. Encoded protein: CASSERGRGPPDEQFF.

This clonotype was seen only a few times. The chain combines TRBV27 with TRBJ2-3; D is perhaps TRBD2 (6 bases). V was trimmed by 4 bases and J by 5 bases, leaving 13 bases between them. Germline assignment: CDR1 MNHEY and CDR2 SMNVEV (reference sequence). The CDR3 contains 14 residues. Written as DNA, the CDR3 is TGTGCCAGCAGTTGGAGGGGTCAAGGAGATACGCAGTATTTT. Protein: CASSWRGQGDTQYF.

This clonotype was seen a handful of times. CDR3 in amino acids: CASSQEGQSWPLPGANVLTF. The CDR3 DNA is TGCGCCAGCAGCCAAGAGGGACAAAGCTGGCCCCTCCCTGGGGCCAACGTCCTGACTTTC. The genes are TRBV4-3 and TRBJ2-6; D might be TRBD1 (6 bases). V lost 0 bases and J lost 2, with 20 bases in between. CDR1 and CDR2 (germline): LGHNA, YSLEER. The CDR3 contains 20 residues.

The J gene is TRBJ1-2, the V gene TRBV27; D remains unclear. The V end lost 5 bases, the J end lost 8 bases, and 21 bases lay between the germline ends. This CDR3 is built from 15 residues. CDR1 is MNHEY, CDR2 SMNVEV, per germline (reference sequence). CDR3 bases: TGTGCCAGCAGTCTGAAAGGGTCCTACGGAGGCGGCTACACCTTC. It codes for CASSLKGSYGGGYTF.

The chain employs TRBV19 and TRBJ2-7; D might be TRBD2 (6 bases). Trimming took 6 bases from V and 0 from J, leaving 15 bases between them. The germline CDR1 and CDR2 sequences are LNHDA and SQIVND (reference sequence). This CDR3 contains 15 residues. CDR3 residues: CASREAGLASYEQYF. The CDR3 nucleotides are TGTGCCAGTAGGGAGGCGGGACTTGCCTCCTACGAGCAGTACTTC.

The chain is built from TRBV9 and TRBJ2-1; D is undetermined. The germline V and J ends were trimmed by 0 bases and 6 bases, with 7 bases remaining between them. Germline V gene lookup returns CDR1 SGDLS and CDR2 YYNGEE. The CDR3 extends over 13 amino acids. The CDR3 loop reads CASSVAAFNEQFF. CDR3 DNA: TGTGCCAGCAGCGTAGCAGCGTTCAATGAGCAGTTCTTC.

CDR3 sequence: CASSLSQGTTEAFF. CDR3 coding DNA: TGCGCCAGCAGCTTAAGTCAGGGGACCACTGAAGCTTTCTTT. The genes are TRBV5-1 and TRBJ1-1, with TRBD1 as a possible D gene (6 bases). With 2 bases removed from V and 4 bases from J, the gap between germline ends came to 12 bases. The CDR3 has 14 amino acids. The germline CDR1 and CDR2 sequences are SGHRS and YFSETQ. Combining the CDR3 with reference TRBV5-1 and TRBJ1-1 gives the whole variable domain KAGVTQTPRYLIKTRGQQVTLSCSPISGHRSVSWYQQTPGQGLQFLFEYFSETQRNKGNFPGRFSGRQFSNSRSEMNVSTLELGDSALYLCASSLSQGTTEAFFGQGTRLTVV.

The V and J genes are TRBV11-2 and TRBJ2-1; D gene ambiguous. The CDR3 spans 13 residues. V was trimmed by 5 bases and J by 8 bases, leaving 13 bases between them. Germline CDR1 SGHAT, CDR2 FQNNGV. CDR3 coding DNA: TGTGCCAGCAGCCGATTATCGGCGGATGAGCAGTTCTTC. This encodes CASSRLSADEQFF.

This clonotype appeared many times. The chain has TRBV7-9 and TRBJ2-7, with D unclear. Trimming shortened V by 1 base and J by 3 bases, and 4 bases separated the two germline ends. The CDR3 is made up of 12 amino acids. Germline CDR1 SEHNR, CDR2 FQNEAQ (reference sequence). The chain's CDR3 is CASSLVVYEQYF. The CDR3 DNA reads TGTGCCAGCAGCTTAGTAGTCTACGAGCAGTACTTC.

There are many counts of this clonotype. DNA for the CDR3: TGCAGTGCTAGCGGCTCCTACAATGAGCAGTTCTTC. It codes for CSASGSYNEQFF. The chain is built from TRBV20-1 and TRBJ2-1; D unclear. From germline, CDR1 is DFQATT and CDR2 SNEGSKA (reference sequence). CDR3 length: 12 amino acids. Trimming cost V 3 bases and J 0 bases, with 3 bases left between them.

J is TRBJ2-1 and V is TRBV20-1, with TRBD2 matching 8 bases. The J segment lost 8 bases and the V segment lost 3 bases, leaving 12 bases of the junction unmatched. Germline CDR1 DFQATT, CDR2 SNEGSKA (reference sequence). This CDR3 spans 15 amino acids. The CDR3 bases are TGCAGTGCTAGTTCGATGAGCGGGAGTCGGGATGAGCAGTTCTTC. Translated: CSASSMSGSRDEQFF.